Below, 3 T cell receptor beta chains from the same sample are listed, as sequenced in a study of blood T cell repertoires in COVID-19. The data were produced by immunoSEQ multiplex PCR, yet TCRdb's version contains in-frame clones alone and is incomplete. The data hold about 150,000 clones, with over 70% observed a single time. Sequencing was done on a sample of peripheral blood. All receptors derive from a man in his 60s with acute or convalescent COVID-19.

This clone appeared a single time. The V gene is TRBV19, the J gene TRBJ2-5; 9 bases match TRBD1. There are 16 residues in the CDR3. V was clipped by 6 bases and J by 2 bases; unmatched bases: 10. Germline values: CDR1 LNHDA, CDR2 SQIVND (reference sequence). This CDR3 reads CASSPMDRGRQETQYF. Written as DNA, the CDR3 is TGTGCCAGTAGCCCTATGGACAGGGGTAGGCAAGAGACCCAGTACTTC. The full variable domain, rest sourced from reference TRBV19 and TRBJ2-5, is DGGITQSPKYLFRKEGQNVTLSCEQNLNHDAMYWYRQDPGQGLRLIYYSQIVNDFQKGDIAEGYSVSREKKESFPLTVTSAQKNPTAFYLCASSPMDRGRQETQYFGPGTRLLVL.

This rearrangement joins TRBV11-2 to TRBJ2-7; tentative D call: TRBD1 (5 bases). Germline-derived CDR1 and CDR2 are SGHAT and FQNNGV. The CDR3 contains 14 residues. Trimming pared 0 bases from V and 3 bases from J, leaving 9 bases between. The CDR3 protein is CASSLDRVSYEQYF. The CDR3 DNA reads TGTGCCAGCAGCTTAGACAGGGTTAGCTACGAGCAGTACTTC.

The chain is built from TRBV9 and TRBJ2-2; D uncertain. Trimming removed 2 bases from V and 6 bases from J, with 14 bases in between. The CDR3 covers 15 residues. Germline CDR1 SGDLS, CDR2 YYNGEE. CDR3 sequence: CASSVHPVPSGELFF. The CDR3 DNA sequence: TGTGCCAGCAGCGTCCACCCGGTCCCATCCGGGGAGCTGTTTTTT.